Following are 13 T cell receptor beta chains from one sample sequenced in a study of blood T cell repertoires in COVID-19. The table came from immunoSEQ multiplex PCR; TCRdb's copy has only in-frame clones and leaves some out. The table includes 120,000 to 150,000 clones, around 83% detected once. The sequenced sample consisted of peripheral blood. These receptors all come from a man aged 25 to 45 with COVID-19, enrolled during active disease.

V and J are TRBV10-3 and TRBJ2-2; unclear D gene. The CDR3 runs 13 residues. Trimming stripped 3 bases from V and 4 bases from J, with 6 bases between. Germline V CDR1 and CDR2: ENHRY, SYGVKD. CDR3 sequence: CAISEASTGELFF. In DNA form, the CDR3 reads TGTGCCATCAGTGAAGCTTCCACCGGGGAGCTGTTTTTT.

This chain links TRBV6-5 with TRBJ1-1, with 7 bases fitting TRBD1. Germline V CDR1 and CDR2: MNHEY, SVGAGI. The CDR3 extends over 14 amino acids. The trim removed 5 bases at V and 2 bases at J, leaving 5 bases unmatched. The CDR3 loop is CASSLDRANTEAFF. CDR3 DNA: TGTGCCAGCAGTCTCGACAGGGCCAACACTGAAGCTTTCTTT.

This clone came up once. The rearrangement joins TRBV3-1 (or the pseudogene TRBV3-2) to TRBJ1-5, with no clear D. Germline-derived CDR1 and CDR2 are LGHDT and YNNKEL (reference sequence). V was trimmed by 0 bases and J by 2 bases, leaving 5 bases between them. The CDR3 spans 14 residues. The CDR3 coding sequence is TGTGCCAGCAGCCAAGATCATGGCAATCAGCCCCAGCATTTT. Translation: CASSQDHGNQPQHF.

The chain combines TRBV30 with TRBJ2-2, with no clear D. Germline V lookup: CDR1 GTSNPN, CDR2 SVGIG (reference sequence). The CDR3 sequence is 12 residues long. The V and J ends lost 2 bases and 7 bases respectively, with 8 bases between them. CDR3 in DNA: TGTGCCTGGAGTCCCCAACTCGGGGAGCTGTTTTTT. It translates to CAWSPQLGELFF.

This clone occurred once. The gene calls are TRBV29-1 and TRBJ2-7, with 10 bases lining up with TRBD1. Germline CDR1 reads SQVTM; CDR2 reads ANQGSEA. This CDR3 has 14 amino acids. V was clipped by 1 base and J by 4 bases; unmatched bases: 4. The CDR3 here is CSVEVGTGVYEQYF. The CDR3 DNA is TGCAGCGTTGAAGTAGGGACAGGGGTTTACGAGCAGTACTTC.

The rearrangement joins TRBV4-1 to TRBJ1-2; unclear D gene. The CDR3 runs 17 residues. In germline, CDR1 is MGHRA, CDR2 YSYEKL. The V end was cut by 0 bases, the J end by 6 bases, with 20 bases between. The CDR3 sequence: CASSQDGSAVDFDGYTF. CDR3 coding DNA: TGCGCCAGCAGCCAAGATGGTAGCGCCGTGGATTTCGATGGCTACACCTTC.

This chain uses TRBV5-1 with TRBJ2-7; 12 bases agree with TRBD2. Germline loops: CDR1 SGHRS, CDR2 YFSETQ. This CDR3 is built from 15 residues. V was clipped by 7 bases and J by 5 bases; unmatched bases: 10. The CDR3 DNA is TGCGCCAGCCGAAGACTAGCGGGAGCTGGGGACGAGCAGTACTTC. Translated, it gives CASRRLAGAGDEQYF.

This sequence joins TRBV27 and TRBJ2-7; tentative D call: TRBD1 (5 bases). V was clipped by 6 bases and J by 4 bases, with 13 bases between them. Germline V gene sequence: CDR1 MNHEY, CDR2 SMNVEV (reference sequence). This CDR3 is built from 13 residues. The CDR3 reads CASSAWKGYEQYF. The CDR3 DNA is TGTGCCAGCAGCGCCTGGAAGGGGTACGAGCAGTACTTC.

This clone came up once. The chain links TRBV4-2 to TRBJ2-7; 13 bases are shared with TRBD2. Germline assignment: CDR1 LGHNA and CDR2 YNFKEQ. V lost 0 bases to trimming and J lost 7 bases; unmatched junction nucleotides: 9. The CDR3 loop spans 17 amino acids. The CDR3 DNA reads TGTGCCAGCAGCCAAGAACTAGCGGGAGGGCCGGGGGATGAGCAGTACTTC. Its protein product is CASSQELAGGPGDEQYF.

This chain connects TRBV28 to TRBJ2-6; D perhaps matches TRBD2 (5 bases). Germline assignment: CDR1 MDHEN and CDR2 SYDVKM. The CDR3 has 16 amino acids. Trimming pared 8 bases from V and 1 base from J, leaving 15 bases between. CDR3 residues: CASGLPTVSGANVLTF. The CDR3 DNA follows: TGTGCCAGCGGACTCCCTACAGTTTCTGGGGCCAACGTCCTGACTTTC.

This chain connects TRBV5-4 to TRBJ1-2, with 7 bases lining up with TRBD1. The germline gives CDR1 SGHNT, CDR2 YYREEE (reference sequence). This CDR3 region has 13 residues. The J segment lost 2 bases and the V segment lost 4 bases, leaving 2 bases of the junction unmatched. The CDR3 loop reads CASSDRDNYGYTF. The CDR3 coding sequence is TGTGCCAGCAGCGACAGGGACAACTATGGCTACACCTTC.

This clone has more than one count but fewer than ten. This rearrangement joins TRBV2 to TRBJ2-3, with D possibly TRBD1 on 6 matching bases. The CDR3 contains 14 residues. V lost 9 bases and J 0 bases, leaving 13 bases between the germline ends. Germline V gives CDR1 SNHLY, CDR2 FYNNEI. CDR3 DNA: TGTGCCAGTCTACGGGACAAAAGCACAGATACGCAGTATTTT. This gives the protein CASLRDKSTDTQYF.

As DNA, the CDR3 is TGTGCCAGCAGCGATCAGACAGGTTCCGGAAACACCATATATTTT. This encodes CASSDQTGSGNTIYF. The chain carries TRBV7-2 and TRBJ1-3; weak D call: TRBD1 (6 bases). Germline V gene sequence: CDR1 SGHTA, CDR2 FQGNSA. The CDR3 totals 15 residues. V lost 5 bases and J 4 bases, leaving 15 bases between the germline ends.